This entry lists 32 T cell receptor beta chains sequenced from one sample in a study of technical replicates of blood from a few donors. Assay used: immunoSEQ multiplex PCR; TCRdb lists only in-frame clones, some missing. The sample holds just under 60,000 clones; about 95% are singletons and the top ten take 3%. Sequenced input: PBMCs. The origin of the receptors is a human donor in good health. Some clones in this sample may be carry-over from other donors' samples.

V gene TRBV12-5 combines with J gene TRBJ2-2; D possibly corresponds to TRBD1 (6 bases). CDR1 and CDR2 (germline): LGHNT, FRNRAP. This CDR3 contains 14 residues. With 6 bases removed from V and 7 bases from J, the gap between germline ends came to 15 bases. For the CDR3, the DNA is TGTGCTAGTGGACCACAGGGAAACGGCGGGGAGCTGTTTTTT. Its translation is CASGPQGNGGELFF. Looking up the rest from reference TRBV12-5 and TRBJ2-2 gives the full variable domain: DARVTQTPRHKVTEMGQEVTMRCQPILGHNTVFWYRQTMMQGLELLAYFRNRAPLDDSGMPKDRFSAEMPDATLATLKIQPSEPRDSAVYFCASGPQGNGGELFFGEGSRLTVL.

The chain has TRBV2 and TRBJ1-5; D is unclear. The germline CDR1 and CDR2 sequences are SNHLY and FYNNEI. This CDR3 is 12 amino acids long. Trimming left V 6 bases short and J 7 bases short, with 10 bases between. This CDR3 is CASSFGRQPQHF. In DNA form, the CDR3 reads TGTGCCAGCAGCTTCGGGAGACAGCCCCAGCATTTT.

The J gene is TRBJ2-2, the V gene TRBV11-2; the D gene is possibly TRBD2 (6 bases). Germline V gene data show CDR1 as SGHAT and CDR2 as FQNNGV. The CDR3 extends over 18 amino acids. V was cut by 4 bases and J by 5 bases, with 23 bases left in between. The CDR3 here is CASSWPLGGVLGTGELFF. CDR3 nucleotide sequence: TGTGCCAGCAGCTGGCCACTTGGAGGGGTCTTAGGAACCGGGGAGCTGTTTTTT.

This sequence joins TRBV19 and TRBJ2-3, with 9 nucleotides matching TRBD2. V gave up 1 base and J gave up 3 bases; unmatched junction bases: 5. Per the germline V gene, CDR1 is LNHDA and CDR2 is SQIVND (reference sequence). This CDR3 has 16 amino acids. CDR3 region: CASSIGAGGPTDTQYF. DNA of the CDR3: TGTGCCAGTAGTATAGGGGCGGGGGGGCCGACAGATACGCAGTATTTT. Using reference TRBV19 and TRBJ2-3 for the parts outside the CDR3, the full variable domain is DGGITQSPKYLFRKEGQNVTLSCEQNLNHDAMYWYRQDPGQGLRLIYYSQIVNDFQKGDIAEGYSVSREKKESFPLTVTSAQKNPTAFYLCASSIGAGGPTDTQYFGPGTRLTVL.

This rearrangement joins TRBV2 to TRBJ2-7; 9 nucleotides line up with TRBD1. This CDR3 is 14 amino acids long. V trimming: 4 bases; J trimming: 2 bases; junction bases outside the gene matches: 3. The germline gives CDR1 SNHLY, CDR2 FYNNEI. The CDR3 region has the DNA TGTGCCAGCAGTGTAGACAGGGGGGCCTACGAGCAGTACTTC. Translating it yields CASSVDRGAYEQYF.

This clone was detected only a few times. The sample contains more than one DNA sequence encoding this CDR3. The genes are TRBV4-3 and TRBJ2-1; the match to TRBD2 covers 11 bases. In germline, CDR1 is LGHNA, CDR2 YSLEER. The junction had 3 bases not matched to a gene; V was cut back by 6 bases and J by 2 bases. The CDR3 has 15 amino acids. The CDR3 DNA reads TGCGCCAGCAGTCAGACTAGCGGGGCCTACAATGAGCAGTTCTTC. Amino acids: CASSQTSGAYNEQFF.

CDR3 coding DNA: TGCGCCAGCAGCCAAGATTCCGAGGCCCATGGCTACACCTTC. This sequence encodes CASSQDSEAHGYTF. The V call is TRBV4-3, the J call TRBJ1-2; D unresolved. Trimming left V 0 bases short and J 6 bases short, with 11 bases between. There are 14 residues in the CDR3. Germline-derived CDR1 and CDR2 are LGHNA and YSLEER.

This clone was found a few times. The chain recombines TRBV6-5 with TRBJ2-1, with D possibly matching TRBD1 (6 bases). The CDR3 loop spans 14 amino acids. In germline, CDR1 is MNHEY, CDR2 SVGAGI. Trimming shortened V by 0 bases and J by 7 bases, and 10 bases separated the two germline ends. CDR3 loop: CASSYSLGGNEQFF. CDR3 sequence (DNA): TGTGCCAGCAGTTACTCCCTAGGGGGTAATGAGCAGTTCTTC.

The chain combines TRBV29-1 with TRBJ1-2; D ambiguous. CDR1 is SQVTM and CDR2 is ANQGSEA in the germline V gene. V shed 1 base and J shed 1 base, with 7 bases lying between them. The CDR3 loop spans 13 amino acids. The DNA for the CDR3 is TGCAGCGTTGAAGTCGCAGTTAACTATGGCTACACCTTC. As protein: CSVEVAVNYGYTF.

The genes are TRBV7-2 and TRBJ2-1; 10 bases agree with TRBD1. V dropped 6 bases and J dropped 10; count of bases not matched to a gene: 12. The CDR3 has 15 amino acids. CDR1 is SGHTA, CDR2 FQGNSA, per germline. Here the CDR3 reads CASRLRDRGALEQFF. CDR3 nucleotide sequence: TGTGCCAGCAGACTCCGGGACAGGGGAGCTCTGGAGCAGTTCTTC.

This rearrangement joins TRBV7-2 to TRBJ2-6, with 10 positions matching TRBD1. Germline loops: CDR1 SGHTA, CDR2 FQGNSA. After removal of 5 bases from V and 7 bases from J, the junction contained 11 bases not matched to a gene. The CDR3 consists of 17 residues. The CDR3 loop is CASSIKTGGGGANVLTF. The CDR3 DNA reads as TGTGCCAGCAGCATTAAGACAGGGGGCGGAGGCGCCAACGTCCTGACTTTC.

This sequence joins TRBV12-5 and TRBJ1-5; 8 bases fit TRBD1. The germline CDR1 and CDR2 sequences are LGHNT and FRNRAP. CDR3 length: 15 amino acids. The ends lost 2 bases at V and 6 bases at J; junction bases unmatched: 6. For the CDR3, the DNA is TGTGCTAGTGGTTTGATACAGGGGGGCACTCAGCCCCAGCATTTT. This gives the protein CASGLIQGGTQPQHF.

The chain employs TRBV7-2 and TRBJ1-4; perhaps TRBD1 as D (5 bases). The germline V gene encodes CDR1 SGHTA and CDR2 FQGNSA. The CDR3 is made up of 13 amino acids. V lost 5 bases and J lost 5, with 9 bases in between. CDR3 coding DNA: TGTGCCAGCAGCCCAAACAGGAATGAAAAACTGTTTTTT. Protein product: CASSPNRNEKLFF.

J is TRBJ1-2 and V is TRBV27; D might be TRBD1 (6 bases). The CDR3 is 14 residues long. Germline CDR1 MNHEY, CDR2 SMNVEV (reference sequence). V lost 6 bases to trimming and J lost 0 bases, with 11 bases between them. CDR3 amino acids: CASRDSTPNYGYTF. DNA of the CDR3: TGTGCCAGCAGGGACAGTACCCCTAACTATGGCTACACCTTC.

The V and J genes are TRBV20-1 and TRBJ2-7; TRBD2 is a possible D gene (5 bases). Germline V gene data show CDR1 as DFQATT and CDR2 as SNEGSKA (reference sequence). The CDR3 runs to 11 residues. Trimming removed 6 bases at V and 6 bases at J, with 12 bases between. Here the CDR3 reads CSAPGGVEQYF. CDR3 bases: TGCAGTGCCCCAGGAGGAGTCGAGCAGTACTTC.

The gene calls are TRBV7-2 and TRBJ2-2, with a weak D call TRBD1 (6 bases). The germline gives CDR1 SGHTA, CDR2 FQGNSA. This CDR3 region has 14 residues. Trimming shortened V by 1 base and J by 6 bases, and 9 bases separated the two germline ends. The CDR3 coding sequence is TGTGCCAGCAGCTTAGGCAGGGGTCCCGGGGAGCTGTTTTTT. It is translated as CASSLGRGPGELFF.

V and J are TRBV7-3 and TRBJ1-2, with unresolved D. The CDR3 consists of 18 residues. Germline CDR1 and CDR2: SGHTA and FQGTGA. Between the trimmed V and J ends, which lost 3 bases and 4 bases, there was a span of 24 bases. CDR3 bases: TGTGCCAGCAGCTTTTCGCCACGGGCCTCCGGCGGGCGCTATGGCTACACCTTC. Translated: CASSFSPRASGGRYGYTF.

This chain connects TRBV2 to TRBJ2-2; 14 bases line up with TRBD2. The CDR3 runs to 15 residues. V shed 5 bases and J 6 bases; nucleotides not matched to a gene: 2. Germline-derived CDR1 and CDR2 are SNHLY and FYNNEI. CDR3 protein: CASSSGLAGAGELFF. The CDR3 DNA reads TGTGCCAGCAGTTCGGGACTAGCGGGAGCCGGGGAGCTGTTTTTT.

About this clone: The same CDR3 also results from other DNA sequences found in this sample. The V call is TRBV6-5, the J call TRBJ1-5; 8 bases match TRBD1. CDR3 length equals 15 residues. Trimming at V came to 0 bases and at J to 5 bases, leaving 3 bases not matched to a gene. Germline V gene lookup returns CDR1 MNHEY and CDR2 SVGAGI. CDR3 residues: CASSYSTGADQPQHF. CDR3 bases: TGTGCCAGCAGTTACTCGACAGGGGCGGATCAGCCCCAGCATTTT.

The J gene is TRBJ2-7, the V gene TRBV29-1, with a weak D call TRBD2 (6 bases). With 5 bases removed from V and 4 bases from J, the gap between germline ends came to 15 bases. The CDR3 covers 13 residues. The V gene's germline CDR1 is SQVTM and CDR2 ANQGSEA. Here the CDR3 DNA reads TGCAGCGTTCGGGACTCCCTGATATACGAGCAGTACTTC. It yields the protein CSVRDSLIYEQYF.

This clone appeared once. The rearrangement links TRBV19 to TRBJ1-4, with 8 bases that match TRBD1. The CDR3 runs 14 residues. With V trimmed by 3 bases and J by 8 bases, 5 bases remained unmatched. The germline gives CDR1 LNHDA, CDR2 SQIVND (reference sequence). The CDR3 protein is CASSIDRTGEKLFF. CDR3 bases: TGTGCCAGTAGTATTGACCGGACAGGGGAAAAACTGTTTTTT.

Turning to this clone: Additional DNA sequences in this sample encode the identical CDR3. The genes are TRBV6-4 and TRBJ2-3; D perhaps matches TRBD2 (6 bases). The V end lost 0 bases, the J end lost 1 base, and 11 bases lay between the germline ends. CDR3 length equals 16 residues. Germline values: CDR1 MRHNA, CDR2 SNTAGT. The CDR3, as DNA: TGTGCCAGCAGTGACTCTGTGGGGGGAGGCACAGATACGCAGTATTTT. Amino acid sequence: CASSDSVGGGTDTQYF.

This clone was detected only once. CDR3 amino acids: CATSRDWQGDEQYF. The CDR3 region has the DNA TGTGCCACCAGCAGAGATTGGCAGGGGGACGAGCAGTACTTC. The V and J genes are TRBV15 and TRBJ2-7; 7 nucleotides align to TRBD1. CDR3 length: 14 residues. Trimming removed 0 bases from V and 5 bases from J; junction bases left unmatched: 4. Germline V gives CDR1 LNHNV, CDR2 YYDKDF (reference sequence).

The chain uses TRBV19 and TRBJ1-3; weak D call: TRBD1 (6 bases). The CDR3 extends over 14 amino acids. The germline V gene encodes CDR1 LNHDA and CDR2 SQIVND (reference sequence). Trimming stripped 2 bases from V and 1 base from J, with 6 bases between. In DNA, the CDR3 is TGTGCCAGTAGTATAACAGGGTCTGGAAACACCATATATTTT. Protein sequence: CASSITGSGNTIYF.

The V gene is TRBV5-4, the J gene TRBJ2-7; 11 bases agree with TRBD2. Per germline, CDR1 SGHNT and CDR2 YYREEE (reference sequence). This CDR3 is built from 14 residues. With V trimmed by 4 bases and J by 2 bases, 2 bases remained unmatched. CDR3 sequence: CASSPSGRTYEQYF. The CDR3 DNA reads as TGTGCCAGCAGCCCTAGCGGGAGGACCTACGAGCAGTACTTC.

A single count supports this clone. The chain couples TRBV4-3 to TRBJ2-4, with TRBD2 matching 9 bases. Germline assignment: CDR1 LGHNA and CDR2 YSLEER. V dropped 1 base and J dropped 0; count of bases not matched to a gene: 16. CDR3 size: 21 residues. In DNA, the CDR3 is TGCGCCAGCAGCCAAGGTGTTCCTGTGACTAGCGGAAAAATAGCCAAAAACATTCAGTACTTC. It codes for CASSQGVPVTSGKIAKNIQYF.

The chain uses TRBV9 and TRBJ2-5; D unclear. CDR3 length equals 14 residues. Per the germline V gene, CDR1 is SGDLS and CDR2 is YYNGEE. Between the trimmed V and J ends, which lost 4 bases and 5 bases, there was a span of 15 bases. The CDR3 is CASSLGPAGETQYF. Written as DNA, the CDR3 is TGTGCCAGCAGCCTTGGCCCAGCCGGGGAGACCCAGTACTTC.

The genes are TRBV25-1 and TRBJ1-1, with D tentatively TRBD1 (5 bases). The V end lost 8 bases, the J end lost 1 base, and 23 bases lay between the germline ends. CDR1 is MGHDK, CDR2 SYGVNS, per germline. This CDR3 contains 17 residues. Here the CDR3 DNA reads TGTGCCAGCTCCCTGGGTTACGGAACCGGGGGGAACACTGAAGCTTTCTTT. It specifies CASSLGYGTGGNTEAFF.

The rearrangement links TRBV7-9 to TRBJ2-7; TRBD1 matches at 10 bases. This CDR3 spans 16 amino acids. The germline V gene encodes CDR1 SEHNR and CDR2 FQNEAQ (reference sequence). V gave up 6 bases and J gave up 6 bases; unmatched junction bases: 14. CDR3 nucleotide sequence: TGTGCCAGCAGTTCACGCCGGGGACAGGGGTCGGTCGAGCAGTACTTC. Its translation: CASSSRRGQGSVEQYF. The variable domain in full, completed from reference TRBV7-9 and TRBJ2-7, reads DTGVSQNPRHKITKRGQNVTFRCDPISEHNRLYWYRQTLGQGPEFLTYFQNEAQLEKSRLLSDRFSAERPKGSFSTLEIQRTEQGDSAMYLCASSSRRGQGSVEQYFGPGTRLTVT.

The chain is built from TRBV5-1 and TRBJ2-2, with D possibly TRBD2 on 6 matching bases. This CDR3 comprises 14 residues. Trimming took 2 bases from V and 7 from J, leaving 12 bases between them. Per the germline V gene, CDR1 is SGHRS and CDR2 is YFSETQ. This chain's CDR3 is CASSFRGKDGELFF. The CDR3 region has the DNA TGCGCCAGCAGCTTCCGGGGGAAGGACGGGGAGCTGTTTTTT. The full variable domain, completed using reference TRBV5-1 and TRBJ2-2, is KAGVTQTPRYLIKTRGQQVTLSCSPISGHRSVSWYQQTPGQGLQFLFEYFSETQRNKGNFPGRFSGRQFSNSRSEMNVSTLELGDSALYLCASSFRGKDGELFFGEGSRLTVL.

V is TRBV19 and J is TRBJ1-2, with D maybe TRBD1 (5 bases). Looked up from germline, CDR1 is LNHDA and CDR2 is SQIVND (reference sequence). The ends were cut back, 0 bases at V and 5 bases at J, with 10 bases in the middle. CDR3 length: 14 amino acids. CDR3 sequence (DNA): TGTGCCAGTAGTATAGATGACAGTGGGTATGGCTACACCTTC. Amino acids: CASSIDDSGYGYTF.

To note about this clone: One junction end disagrees with the germline gene, perhaps due to a read error. This rearrangement joins TRBV5-4 to TRBJ1-2; 7 positions agree with TRBD1. The CDR3 covers 12 residues. The V gene's germline CDR1 is SGHNT and CDR2 YYREEE (reference sequence). The CDR3 coding sequence is TGTGCCAGCAGCTTACAGGGGTCTTTAAGCTACTTC. Protein sequence: CASSLQGSLSYF.